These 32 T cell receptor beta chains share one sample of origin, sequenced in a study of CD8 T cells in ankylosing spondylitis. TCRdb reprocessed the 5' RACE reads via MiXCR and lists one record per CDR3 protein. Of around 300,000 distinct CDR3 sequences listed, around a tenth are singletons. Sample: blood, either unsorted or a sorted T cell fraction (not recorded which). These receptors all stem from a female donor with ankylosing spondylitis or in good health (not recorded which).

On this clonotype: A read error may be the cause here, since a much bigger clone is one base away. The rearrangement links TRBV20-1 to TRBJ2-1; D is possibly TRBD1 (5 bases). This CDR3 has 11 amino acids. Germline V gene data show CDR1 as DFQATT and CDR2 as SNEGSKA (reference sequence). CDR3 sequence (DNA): TGCAGTTCTAGACCCCAGGGTAATCAGTTCTTC. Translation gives CSSRPQGNQFF.

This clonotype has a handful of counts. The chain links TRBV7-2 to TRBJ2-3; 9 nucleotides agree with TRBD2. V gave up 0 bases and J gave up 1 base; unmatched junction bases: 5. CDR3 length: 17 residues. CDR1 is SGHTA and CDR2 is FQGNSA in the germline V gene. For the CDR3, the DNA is TGTGCCAGCAGCTTAGCGGCCGCGGGAGGGGGCACAGATACGCAGTATTTT. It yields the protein CASSLAAAGGGTDTQYF. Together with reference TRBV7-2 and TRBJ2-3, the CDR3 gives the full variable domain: GAGVSQSPSNKVTEKGKDVELRCDPISGHTALYWYRQSLGQGLEFLIYFQGNSAPDKSGLPSDRFSAERTGGSVSTLTIQRTQQEDSAVYLCASSLAAAGGGTDTQYFGPGTRLTVL.

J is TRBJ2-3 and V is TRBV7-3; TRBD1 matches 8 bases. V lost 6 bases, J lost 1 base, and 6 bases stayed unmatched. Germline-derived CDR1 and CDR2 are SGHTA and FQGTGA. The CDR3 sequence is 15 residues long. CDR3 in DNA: TGTGCCAGCAGTCGACAGGGGCAGGGCACAGATACGCAGTATTTT. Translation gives CASSRQGQGTDTQYF.

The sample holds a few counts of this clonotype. CDR3 loop: CASSRQPGQGDNEQFF. The CDR3 DNA reads TGCGCCAGCAGTCGACAACCGGGACAGGGGGATAATGAGCAGTTCTTC. The chain has TRBV5-1 and TRBJ2-1; TRBD1 matches at 11 bases. The CDR3 is made up of 16 amino acids. Trimming removed 5 bases from V and 7 bases from J; junction bases left unmatched: 11. Germline V CDR1 and CDR2: SGHRS, YFSETQ.

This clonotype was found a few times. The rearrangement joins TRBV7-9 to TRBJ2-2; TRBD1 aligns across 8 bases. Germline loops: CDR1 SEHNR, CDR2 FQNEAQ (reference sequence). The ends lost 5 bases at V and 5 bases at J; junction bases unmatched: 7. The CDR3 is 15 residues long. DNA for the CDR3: TGTGCCAGCAGCCCTCGGCAGGGGGCAACCGGGGAGCTGTTTTTT. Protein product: CASSPRQGATGELFF.

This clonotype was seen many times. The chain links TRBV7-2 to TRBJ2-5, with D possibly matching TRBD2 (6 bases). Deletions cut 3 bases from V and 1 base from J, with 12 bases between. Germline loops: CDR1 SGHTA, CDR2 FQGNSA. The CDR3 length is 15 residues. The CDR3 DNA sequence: TGTGCCAGCAGCTTTCTACTAGCCCTCCAAGAGACCCAGTACTTC. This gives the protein CASSFLLALQETQYF.

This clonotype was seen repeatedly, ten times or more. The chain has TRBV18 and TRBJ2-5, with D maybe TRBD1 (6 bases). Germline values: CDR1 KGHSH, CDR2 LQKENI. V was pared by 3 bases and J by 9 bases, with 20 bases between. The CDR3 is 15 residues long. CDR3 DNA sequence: TGTGCCAGCTCACCCAACGGACAGCCCGGTATCGCCCAGTACTTC. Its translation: CASSPNGQPGIAQYF. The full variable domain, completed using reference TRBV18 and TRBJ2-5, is NAGVMQNPRHLVRRRGQEARLRCSPMKGHSHVYWYRQLPEEGLKFMVYLQKENIIDESGMPKERFSAEFPKEGPSILRIQQVVRGDSAAYFCASSPNGQPGIAQYFGPGTRLLVL.

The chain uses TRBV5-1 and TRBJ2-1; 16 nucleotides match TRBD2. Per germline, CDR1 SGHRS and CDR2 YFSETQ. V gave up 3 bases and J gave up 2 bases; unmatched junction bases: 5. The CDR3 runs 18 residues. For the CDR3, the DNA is TGCGCCAGCAGCTCGGGGACTAGCGGGAGGGCAGCCTACAATGAGCAGTTCTTC. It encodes CASSSGTSGRAAYNEQFF.

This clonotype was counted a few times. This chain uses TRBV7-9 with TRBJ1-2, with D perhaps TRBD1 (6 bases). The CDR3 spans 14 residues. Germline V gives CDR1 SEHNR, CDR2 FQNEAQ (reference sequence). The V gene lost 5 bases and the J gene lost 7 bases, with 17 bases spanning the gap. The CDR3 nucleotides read TGTGCCAGCAGCCAGACAGGCGGGTCTCCTGGCTACACCTTC. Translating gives CASSQTGGSPGYTF.

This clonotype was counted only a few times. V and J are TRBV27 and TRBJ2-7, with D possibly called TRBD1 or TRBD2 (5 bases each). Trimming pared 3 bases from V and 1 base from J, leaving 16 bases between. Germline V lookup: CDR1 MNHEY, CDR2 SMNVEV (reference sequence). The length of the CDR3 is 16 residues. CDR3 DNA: TGTGCCAGCAGTTTGACCGGGGCGACCCTTTCCTACGAGCAGTACTTC. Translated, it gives CASSLTGATLSYEQYF.

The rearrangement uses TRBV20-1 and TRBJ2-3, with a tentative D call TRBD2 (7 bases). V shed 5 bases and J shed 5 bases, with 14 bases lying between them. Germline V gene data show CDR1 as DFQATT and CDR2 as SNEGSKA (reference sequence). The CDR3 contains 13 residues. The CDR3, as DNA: TGCAGTGCTGTGGGGGGGCTTCTAGATACGCAGTATTTT. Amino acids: CSAVGGLLDTQYF.

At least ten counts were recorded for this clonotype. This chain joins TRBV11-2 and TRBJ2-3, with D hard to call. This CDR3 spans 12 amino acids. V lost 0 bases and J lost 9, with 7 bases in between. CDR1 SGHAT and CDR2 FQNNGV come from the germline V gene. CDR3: CASSLEIGTQYF. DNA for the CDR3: TGTGCCAGCAGCTTAGAAATAGGAACGCAGTATTTT.

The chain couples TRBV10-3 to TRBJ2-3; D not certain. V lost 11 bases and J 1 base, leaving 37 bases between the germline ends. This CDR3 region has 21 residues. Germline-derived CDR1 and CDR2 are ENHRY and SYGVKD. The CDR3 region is CAASYSRRRTAKRKGTDTQYF. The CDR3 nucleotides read TGTGCCGCCAGTTATAGTCGGCGTCGCACGGCCAAAAGGAAGGGCACAGATACGCAGTATTTT.

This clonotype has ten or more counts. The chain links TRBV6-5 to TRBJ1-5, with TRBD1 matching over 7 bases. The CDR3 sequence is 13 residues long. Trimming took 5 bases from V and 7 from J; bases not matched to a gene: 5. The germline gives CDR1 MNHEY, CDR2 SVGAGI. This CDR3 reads CASSHRGGQPQHF. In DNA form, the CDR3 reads TGTGCCAGCAGTCACAGGGGCGGGCAGCCCCAGCATTTT.

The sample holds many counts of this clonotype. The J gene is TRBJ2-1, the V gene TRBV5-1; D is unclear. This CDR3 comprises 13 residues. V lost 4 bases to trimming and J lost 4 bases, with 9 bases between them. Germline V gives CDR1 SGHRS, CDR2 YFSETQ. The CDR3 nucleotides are TGCGCCAGCAGCCCCGGACGGTACAATGAGCAGTTCTTC. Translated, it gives CASSPGRYNEQFF.

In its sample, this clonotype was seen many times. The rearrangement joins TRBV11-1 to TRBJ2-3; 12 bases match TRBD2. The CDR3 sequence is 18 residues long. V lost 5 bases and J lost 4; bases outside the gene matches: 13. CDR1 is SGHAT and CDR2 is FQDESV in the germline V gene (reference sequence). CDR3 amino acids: CASSGRPTSGGSADTQYF. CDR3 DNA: TGTGCCAGCAGCGGGCGACCGACTAGCGGGGGATCGGCAGATACGCAGTATTTT.

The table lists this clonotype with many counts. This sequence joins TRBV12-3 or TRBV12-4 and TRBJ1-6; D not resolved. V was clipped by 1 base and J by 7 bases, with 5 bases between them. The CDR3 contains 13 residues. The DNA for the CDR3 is TGTGCCAGCAGTTTAGGGGGAAATTCACCCCTCCACTTT. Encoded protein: CASSLGGNSPLHF.

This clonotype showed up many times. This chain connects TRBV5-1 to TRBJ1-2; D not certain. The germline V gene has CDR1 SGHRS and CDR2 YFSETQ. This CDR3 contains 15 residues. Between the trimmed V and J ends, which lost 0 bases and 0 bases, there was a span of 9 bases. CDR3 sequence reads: CASSLGTASNYGYTF. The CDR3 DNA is TGCGCCAGCAGCTTGGGCACGGCTTCTAACTATGGCTACACCTTC.

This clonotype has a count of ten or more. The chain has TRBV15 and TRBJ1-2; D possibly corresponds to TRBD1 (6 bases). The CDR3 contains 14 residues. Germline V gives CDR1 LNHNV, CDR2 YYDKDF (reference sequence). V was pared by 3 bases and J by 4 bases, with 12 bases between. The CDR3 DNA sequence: TGTGCCACCAGCAGGATCGAACAGGGCTATGGCTACACCTTC. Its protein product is CATSRIEQGYGYTF.

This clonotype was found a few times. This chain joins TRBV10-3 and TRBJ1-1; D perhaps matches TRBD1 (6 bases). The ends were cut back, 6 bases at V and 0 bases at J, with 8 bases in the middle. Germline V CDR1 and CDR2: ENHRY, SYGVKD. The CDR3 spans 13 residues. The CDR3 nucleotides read TGTGCCATCAGGGACAGTATGAACACTGAAGCTTTCTTT. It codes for CAIRDSMNTEAFF.

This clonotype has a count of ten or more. The CDR3 DNA follows: TGTGCCATCAGTGACGGGAGGCCGAGGAACACCGGGGAGCTGTTTTTT. Translated, it gives CAISDGRPRNTGELFF. This rearrangement joins TRBV10-3 to TRBJ2-2; the match to TRBD2 covers 7 bases. The CDR3 consists of 16 residues. Looked up from germline, CDR1 is ENHRY and CDR2 is SYGVKD. V shed 3 bases, J shed 1 base, and the junction held 5 bases outside the gene matches.

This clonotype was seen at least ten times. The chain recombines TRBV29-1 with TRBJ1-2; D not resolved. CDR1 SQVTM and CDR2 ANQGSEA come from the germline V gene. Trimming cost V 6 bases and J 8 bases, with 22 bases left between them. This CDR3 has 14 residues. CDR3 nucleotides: TGCAGCGTGTTGGGGTTCTCCCGTTCGAGGGGCTACACCTTC. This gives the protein CSVLGFSRSRGYTF.

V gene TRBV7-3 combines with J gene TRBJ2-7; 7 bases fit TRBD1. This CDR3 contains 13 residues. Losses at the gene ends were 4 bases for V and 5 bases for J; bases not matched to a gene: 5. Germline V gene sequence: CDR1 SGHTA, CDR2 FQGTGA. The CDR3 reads CASSYDREHEQYF. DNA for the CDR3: TGTGCCAGCAGCTATGACAGGGAGCACGAGCAGTACTTC.

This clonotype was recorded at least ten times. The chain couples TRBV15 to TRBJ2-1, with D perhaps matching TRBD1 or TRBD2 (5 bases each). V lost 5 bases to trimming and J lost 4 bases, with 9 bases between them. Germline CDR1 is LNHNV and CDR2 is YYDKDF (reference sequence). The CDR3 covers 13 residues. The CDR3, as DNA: TGTGCCACCAGCGGGACCACTTACAATGAGCAGTTCTTC. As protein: CATSGTTYNEQFF. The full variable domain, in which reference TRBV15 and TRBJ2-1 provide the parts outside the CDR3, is DAMVIQNPRYQVTQFGKPVTLSCSQTLNHNVMYWYQQKSSQAPKLLFHYYDKDFNNEADTPDNFQSRRPNTSFCFLDIRSPGLGDTAMYLCATSGTTYNEQFFGPGTRLTVL.

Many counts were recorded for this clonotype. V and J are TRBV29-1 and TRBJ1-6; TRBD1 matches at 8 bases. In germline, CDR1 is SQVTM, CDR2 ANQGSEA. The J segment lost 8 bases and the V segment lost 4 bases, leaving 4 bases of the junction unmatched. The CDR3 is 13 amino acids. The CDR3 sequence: CSVGDRSDSPLHF. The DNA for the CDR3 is TGCAGCGTTGGGGACAGGTCTGATTCACCCCTCCACTTT.

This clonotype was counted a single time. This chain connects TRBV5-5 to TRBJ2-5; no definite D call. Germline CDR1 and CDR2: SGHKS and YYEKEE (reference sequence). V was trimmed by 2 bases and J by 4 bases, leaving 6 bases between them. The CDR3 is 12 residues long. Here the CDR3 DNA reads TGTGCCAGCAGCTTAAACTCAGAGACCCAGTACTTC. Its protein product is CASSLNSETQYF.

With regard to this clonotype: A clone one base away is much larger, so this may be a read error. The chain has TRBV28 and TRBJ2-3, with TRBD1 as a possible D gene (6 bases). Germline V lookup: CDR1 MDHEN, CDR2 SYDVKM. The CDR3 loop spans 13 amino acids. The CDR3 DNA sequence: TGTGCTGCTTCCGGGAAGAGGACAGATAGGCAGTATTTT. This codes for CAASGKRTDRQYF. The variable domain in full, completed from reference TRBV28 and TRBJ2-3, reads DVKVTQSSRYLVKRTGEKVFLECVQDMDHENMFWYRQDPGLGLRLIYFSYDVKMKEKGDIPEGYSVSREKKERFSLILESASTNQTSMYLCAASGKRTDRQYFGPGTRLTVL.

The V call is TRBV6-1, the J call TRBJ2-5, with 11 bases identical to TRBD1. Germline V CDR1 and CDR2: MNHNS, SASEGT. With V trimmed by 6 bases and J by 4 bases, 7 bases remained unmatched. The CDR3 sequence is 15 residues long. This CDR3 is CASSHSGTGGETQYF. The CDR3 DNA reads TGTGCCAGCAGCCATTCCGGGACAGGGGGAGAGACCCAGTACTTC.

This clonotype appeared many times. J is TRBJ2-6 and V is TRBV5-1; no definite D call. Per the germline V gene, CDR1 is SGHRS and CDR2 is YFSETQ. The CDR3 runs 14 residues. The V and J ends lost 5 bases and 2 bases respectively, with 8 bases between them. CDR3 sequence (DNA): TGCGCCAGCAGTCTGGTTGCTGGGGCCAACGTCCTGACTTTC. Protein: CASSLVAGANVLTF.

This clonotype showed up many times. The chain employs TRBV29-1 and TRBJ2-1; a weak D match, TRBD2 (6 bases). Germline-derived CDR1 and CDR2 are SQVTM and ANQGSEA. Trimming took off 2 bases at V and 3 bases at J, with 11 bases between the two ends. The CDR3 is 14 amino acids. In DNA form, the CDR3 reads TGCAGCGTTGAAACCCGGGGGATCTACAATGAGCAGTTCTTC. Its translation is CSVETRGIYNEQFF.

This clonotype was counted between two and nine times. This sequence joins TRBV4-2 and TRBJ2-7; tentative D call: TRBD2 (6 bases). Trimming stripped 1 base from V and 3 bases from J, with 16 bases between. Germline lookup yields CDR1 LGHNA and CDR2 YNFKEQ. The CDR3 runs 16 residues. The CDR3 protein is CASSQAERAKSYEQYF. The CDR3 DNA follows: TGTGCCAGCAGCCAAGCTGAGCGGGCCAAGAGCTACGAGCAGTACTTC.

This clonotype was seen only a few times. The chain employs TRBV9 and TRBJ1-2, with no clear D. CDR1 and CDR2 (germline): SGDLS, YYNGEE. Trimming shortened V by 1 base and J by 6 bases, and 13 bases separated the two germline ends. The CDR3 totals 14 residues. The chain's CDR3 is CASSVYEGWDGYTF. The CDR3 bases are TGTGCCAGCAGCGTATACGAAGGTTGGGATGGCTACACCTTC.